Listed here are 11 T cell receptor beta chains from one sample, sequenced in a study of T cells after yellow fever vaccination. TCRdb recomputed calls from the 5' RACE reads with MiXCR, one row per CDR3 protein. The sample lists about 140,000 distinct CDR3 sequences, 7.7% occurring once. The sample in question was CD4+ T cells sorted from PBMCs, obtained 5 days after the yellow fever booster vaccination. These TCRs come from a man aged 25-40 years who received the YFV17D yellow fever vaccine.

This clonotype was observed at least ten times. CDR3 nucleotides: TGCAGTATCGGGACTAGCGGGAAAGAGACCCAGTACTTC. Its protein is CSIGTSGKETQYF. V is TRBV20-1 and J is TRBJ2-5; 13 bases are shared with TRBD2. There are 13 residues in the CDR3. V shed 8 bases, J shed 3 bases, and the junction held 3 bases outside the gene matches. Germline V gene lookup returns CDR1 DFQATT and CDR2 SNEGSKA (reference sequence).

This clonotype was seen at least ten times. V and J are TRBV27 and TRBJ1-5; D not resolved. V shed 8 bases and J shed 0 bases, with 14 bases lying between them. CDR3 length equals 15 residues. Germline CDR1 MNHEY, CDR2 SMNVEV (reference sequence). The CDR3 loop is CASGISKYSNQPQHF. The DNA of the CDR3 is TGTGCCAGCGGTATATCGAAGTATAGCAATCAGCCCCAGCATTTT.

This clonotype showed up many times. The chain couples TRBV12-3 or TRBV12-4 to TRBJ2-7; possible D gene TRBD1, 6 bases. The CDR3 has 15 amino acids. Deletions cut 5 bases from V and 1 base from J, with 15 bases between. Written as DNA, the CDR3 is TGTGCCAGCAGTAAAGAGGGCAGGGGATCCTACGAGCAGTACTTC. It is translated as CASSKEGRGSYEQYF.

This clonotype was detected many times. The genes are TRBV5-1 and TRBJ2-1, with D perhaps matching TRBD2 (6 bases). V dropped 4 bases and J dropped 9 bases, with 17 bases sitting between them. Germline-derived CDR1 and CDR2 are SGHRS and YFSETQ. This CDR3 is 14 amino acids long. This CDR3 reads CASSPGGGGTEQFF. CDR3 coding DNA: TGCGCCAGCAGCCCCGGCGGCGGCGGGACTGAGCAGTTCTTC.

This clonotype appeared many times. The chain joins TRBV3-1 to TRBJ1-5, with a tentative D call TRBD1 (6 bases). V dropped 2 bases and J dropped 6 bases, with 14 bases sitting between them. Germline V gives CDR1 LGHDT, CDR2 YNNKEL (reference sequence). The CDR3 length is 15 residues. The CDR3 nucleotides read TGTGCCAGCAGCCAAATGTCGGGAGGGGGTCAGCCCCAGCATTTT. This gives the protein CASSQMSGGGQPQHF. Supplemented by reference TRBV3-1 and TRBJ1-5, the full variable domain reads DTAVSQTPKYLVTQMGNDKSIKCEQNLGHDTMYWYKQDSKKFLKIMFSYNNKELIINETVPNRFSPKSPDKAHLNLHINSLELGDSAVYFCASSQMSGGGQPQHFGDGTRLSIL.

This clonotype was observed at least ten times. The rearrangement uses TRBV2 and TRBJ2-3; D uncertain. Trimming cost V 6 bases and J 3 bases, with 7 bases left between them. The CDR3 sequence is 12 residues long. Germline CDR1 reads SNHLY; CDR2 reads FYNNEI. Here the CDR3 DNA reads TGTGCCAGCAGGCAAGAAACAGATACGCAGTATTTT. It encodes CASRQETDTQYF. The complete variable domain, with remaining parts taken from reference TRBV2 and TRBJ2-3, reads EPEVTQTPSHQVTQMGQEVILRCVPISNHLYFYWYRQILGQKVEFLVSFYNNEISEKSEIFDDQFSVERPDGSNFTLKIRSTKLEDSAMYFCASRQETDTQYFGPGTRLTVL.

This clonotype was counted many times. Here the CDR3 DNA reads TGTGCCAGCAGTTTAAGTGCAGGAACCGGGGAGCTGTTTTTT. Amino acids: CASSLSAGTGELFF. The chain has TRBV12-3 or TRBV12-4 and TRBJ2-2; D is uncertain. Trimming took 2 bases from V and 5 from J, leaving 9 bases between them. The CDR3 runs 14 residues.

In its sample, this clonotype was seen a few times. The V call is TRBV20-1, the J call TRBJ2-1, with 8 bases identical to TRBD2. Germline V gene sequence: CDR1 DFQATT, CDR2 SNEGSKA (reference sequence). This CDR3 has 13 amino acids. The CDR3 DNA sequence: TGCAGGACAGCGGGAGAGAGCTACAATGAGCAGTTCTTC. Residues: CRTAGESYNEQFF.

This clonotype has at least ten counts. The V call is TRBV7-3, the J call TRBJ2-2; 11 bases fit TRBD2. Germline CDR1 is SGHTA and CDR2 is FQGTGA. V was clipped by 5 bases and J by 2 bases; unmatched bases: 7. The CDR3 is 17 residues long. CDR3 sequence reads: CASSPGLAGINTGELFF. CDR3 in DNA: TGTGCCAGCAGCCCCGGACTAGCGGGCATAAACACCGGGGAGCTGTTTTTT.

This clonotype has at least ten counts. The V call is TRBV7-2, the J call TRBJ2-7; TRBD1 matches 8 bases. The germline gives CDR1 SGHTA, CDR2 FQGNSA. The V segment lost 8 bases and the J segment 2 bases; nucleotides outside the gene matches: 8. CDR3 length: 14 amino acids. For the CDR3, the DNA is TGTGCCAGCGCCCCCCCAGGGGGCCCCTACGAGCAGTACTTC. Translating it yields CASAPPGGPYEQYF. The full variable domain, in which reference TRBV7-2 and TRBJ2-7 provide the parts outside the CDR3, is GAGVSQSPSNKVTEKGKDVELRCDPISGHTALYWYRQSLGQGLEFLIYFQGNSAPDKSGLPSDRFSAERTGGSVSTLTIQRTQQEDSAVYLCASAPPGGPYEQYFGPGTRLTVT.

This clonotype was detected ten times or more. Written as DNA, the CDR3 is TGCGCCAGCAGCTTGAGACTAGCGGGAGAAGAATGGTCCAATGAGCAGTTCTTC. Protein: CASSLRLAGEEWSNEQFF. The V gene is TRBV5-1, the J gene TRBJ2-1; 12 bases fit TRBD2. J gave up 6 bases and V 1 base, and 11 bases lay outside the gene matches. The germline V gene encodes CDR1 SGHRS and CDR2 YFSETQ. The CDR3 is made up of 18 amino acids.